This T cell receptor beta chain was obtained from a study of T cell responses to AZD1222 COVID-19 vaccine. Study overall: Analyses pooled second doses at about 4 or about 12 weeks. Study-wide findings and caveats: In all cases, repertoires were sampled only after the peak T cell response. Donor demographics were predominantly white British with a female majority; clonal diversity may be underestimated.

CDR1 and CDR2 from the germline V gene are DFQATT and SNEGSKA (reference sequence). CDR3 length: 11 amino acids. V lost 2 bases and J 3 bases, leaving 5 bases between the germline ends. The method was immunoSEQ multiplex PCR; TCRdb's version includes in-frame clones alone and lacks a portion of them. There are about 140,000 clones in the sample; 80% to 95% occur only once, and around 2.3% lies in the top ten. This clone showed up just once. Its target is unknown. The origin of this receptor is an adult in good health. Sequenced here: peripheral blood, sampled on day 0 of AZD1222 vaccination. The V call is TRBV20-1, the J call TRBJ2-7; D not resolved. This chain's CDR3 is CSARSIYEQYF. CDR3 DNA: TGCAGTGCTAGAAGTATCTACGAGCAGTACTTC.